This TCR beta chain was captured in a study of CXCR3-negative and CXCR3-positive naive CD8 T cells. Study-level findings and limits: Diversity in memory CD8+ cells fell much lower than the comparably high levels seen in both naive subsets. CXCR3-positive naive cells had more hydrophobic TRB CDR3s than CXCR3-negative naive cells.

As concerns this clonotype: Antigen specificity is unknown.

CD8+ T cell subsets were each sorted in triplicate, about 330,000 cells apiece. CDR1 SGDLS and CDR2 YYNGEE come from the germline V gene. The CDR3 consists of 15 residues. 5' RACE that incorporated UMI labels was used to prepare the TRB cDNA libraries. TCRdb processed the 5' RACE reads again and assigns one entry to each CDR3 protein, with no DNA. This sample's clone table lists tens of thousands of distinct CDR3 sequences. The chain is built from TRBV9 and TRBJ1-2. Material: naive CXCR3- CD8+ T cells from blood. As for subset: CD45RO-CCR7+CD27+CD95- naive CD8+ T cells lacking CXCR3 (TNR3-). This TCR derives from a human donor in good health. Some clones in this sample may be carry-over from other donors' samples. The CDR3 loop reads CASSGLGERGYGYTF.